One TCR beta chain is described in this entry. V lost 0 bases to trimming and J lost 7 bases; unmatched junction nucleotides: 11. From germline, CDR1 is GTSNPN and CDR2 SVGIG (reference sequence). There are 16 residues in the CDR3. These data are taken from a study of naive and memory T cell subsets. An equimolar mix of two oligonucleotides served as the beta constant-region primer for TRBC1 and TRBC2. TCRdb re-analysed the UMI-ligation and nested PCR reads in MiXCR, keeping a single row per CDR3 protein. The sample has under 150,000 distinct CDR3 sequences, over 15% seen once; the top ten hold about 0.15%.

The chain is built from TRBV30 and TRBJ1-1; TRBD1 matches 10 bases. The sample taken for sequencing was naive CD4+ T cells from blood. The origin of this receptor is a human donor in good health. The CDR3 loop reads CAWSVLGLGQGLEAFF. The CDR3 DNA sequence: TGTGCCTGGAGTGTTTTGGGGCTGGGACAGGGGCTTGAAGCTTTCTTT.